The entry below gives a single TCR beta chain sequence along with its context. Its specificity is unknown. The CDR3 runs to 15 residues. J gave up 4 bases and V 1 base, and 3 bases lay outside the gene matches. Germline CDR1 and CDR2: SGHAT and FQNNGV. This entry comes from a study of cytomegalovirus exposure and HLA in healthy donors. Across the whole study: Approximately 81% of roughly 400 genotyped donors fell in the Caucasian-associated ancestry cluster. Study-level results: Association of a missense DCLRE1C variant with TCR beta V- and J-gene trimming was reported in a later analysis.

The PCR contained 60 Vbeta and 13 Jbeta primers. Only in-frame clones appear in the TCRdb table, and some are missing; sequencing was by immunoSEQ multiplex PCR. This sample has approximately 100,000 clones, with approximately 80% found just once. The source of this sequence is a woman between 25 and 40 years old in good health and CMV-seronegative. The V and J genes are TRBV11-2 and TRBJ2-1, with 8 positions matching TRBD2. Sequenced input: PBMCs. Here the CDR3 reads CASSLAGGRYNEQFF. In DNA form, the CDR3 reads TGTGCCAGCAGCTTAGCGGGAGGGCGGTACAATGAGCAGTTCTTC.